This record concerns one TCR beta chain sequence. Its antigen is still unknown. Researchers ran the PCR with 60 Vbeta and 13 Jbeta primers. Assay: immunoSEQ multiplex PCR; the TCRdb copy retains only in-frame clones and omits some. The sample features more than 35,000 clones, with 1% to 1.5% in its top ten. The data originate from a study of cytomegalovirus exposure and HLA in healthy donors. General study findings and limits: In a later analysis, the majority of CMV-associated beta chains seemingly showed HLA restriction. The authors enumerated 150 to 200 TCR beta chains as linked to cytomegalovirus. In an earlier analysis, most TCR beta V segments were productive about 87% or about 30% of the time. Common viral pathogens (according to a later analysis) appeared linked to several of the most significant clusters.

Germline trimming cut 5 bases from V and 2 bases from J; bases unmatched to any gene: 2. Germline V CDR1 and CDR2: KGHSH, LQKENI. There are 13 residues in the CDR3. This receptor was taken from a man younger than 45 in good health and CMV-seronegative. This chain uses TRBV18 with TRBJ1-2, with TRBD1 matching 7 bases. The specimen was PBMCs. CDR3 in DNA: TGTGCCAGCTCATCGGGACAGAACTATGGCTACACCTTC. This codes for CASSSGQNYGYTF.